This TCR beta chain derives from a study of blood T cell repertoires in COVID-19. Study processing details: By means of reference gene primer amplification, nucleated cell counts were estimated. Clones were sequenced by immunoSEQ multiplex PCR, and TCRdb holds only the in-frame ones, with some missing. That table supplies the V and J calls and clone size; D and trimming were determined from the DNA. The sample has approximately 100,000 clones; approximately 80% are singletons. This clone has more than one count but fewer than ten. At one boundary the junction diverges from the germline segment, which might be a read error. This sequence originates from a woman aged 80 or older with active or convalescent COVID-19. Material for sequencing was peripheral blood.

The DNA of the CDR3 is TGTGCCAGCAGCTTTGACCGCGGCTCCTTC. Translating it yields CASSFDRGSF. The V call is TRBV5-4, the J call TRBJ1-2, with D hard to call. The CDR3 is 10 residues long. CDR1 is SGHNT and CDR2 is YYREEE in the germline V gene (reference sequence).